This T cell receptor beta chain was captured in a study of T cell repertoires in cytomegalovirus infection. Study-wide findings and caveats: Of the TCR beta families, the public ones yielded a cumulative frequency that identified carriers of CMV plus the relevant HLA.

This clonotype occurred many times. Its antigen remains unidentified. One entry per CDR3 protein results from TCRdb running MiXCR on the reads. Of under 350,000 distinct CDR3 sequences listed, less than 25% are singletons. The clonotype originates from a human donor in good health (CMV status not recorded). Some clones in this sample may be carry-over from other donors' samples. Sample: cultured PBMCs, taken from culture after CMV antigen stimulation.

CDR3 nucleotide sequence: TGTGCCAGCAGCAAAGACAGTTGGGAAAAACTGTTTTTT. Its protein is CASSKDSWEKLFF. This chain links TRBV7-9 with TRBJ1-4, with a tentative D call TRBD1 (5 bases). CDR1 and CDR2 from the germline V gene are SEHNR and FQNEAQ (reference sequence). The germline V and J ends were trimmed by 5 bases and 8 bases, with 12 bases remaining between them. The CDR3 covers 13 residues.